Presented here are 27 T cell receptor beta chains from one specimen sequenced in a study of OX40 agonist ivuxolimab in advanced cancers. Produced via immunoSEQ multiplex PCR; TCRdb's table is partial and in-frame only. The data show approximately 30,000 clones, just under 85% seen once. The specimen was CD4+ or CD8+ T cells sorted from blood, collected in a trial of the OX40 agonist ivuxolimab. These receptors originate from an adult with an advanced solid tumor such as melanoma, head and neck, liver or kidney cancer.

The chain links TRBV28 to TRBJ2-7, with D maybe TRBD1 (5 bases). V was trimmed by 4 bases and J by 3 bases, leaving 13 bases between them. The germline CDR1 and CDR2 sequences are MDHEN and SYDVKM. The CDR3 has 14 amino acids. The CDR3 DNA sequence: TGTGCCAGCAGTTGGCCAGGGCCGAGCTACGAGCAGTACTTC. The encoded protein is CASSWPGPSYEQYF. Combining the CDR3 with reference TRBV28 and TRBJ2-7 gives the whole variable domain DVKVTQSSRYLVKRTGEKVFLECVQDMDHENMFWYRQDPGLGLRLIYFSYDVKMKEKGDIPEGYSVSREKKERFSLILESASTNQTSMYLCASSWPGPSYEQYFGPGTRLTVT.

The chain has TRBV2 and TRBJ1-1; D is unclear. The CDR3 spans 12 residues. Trimming removed 5 bases from V and 1 base from J, with 5 bases in between. CDR1 and CDR2 (germline): SNHLY, FYNNEI. Here the CDR3 DNA reads TGTGCCAGCAGTATAGGGAACACTGAAGCTTTCTTT. Translation gives CASSIGNTEAFF.

This clone appeared a single time. V is TRBV19 and J is TRBJ1-5; D may be TRBD1 (6 bases). Germline V gene lookup returns CDR1 LNHDA and CDR2 SQIVND (reference sequence). This CDR3 region has 16 residues. V was pared by 2 bases and J by 2 bases, with 13 bases between. This CDR3 is CASSIREGGGNQPQHF. The CDR3 region has the DNA TGTGCCAGTAGTATACGGGAAGGGGGAGGCAATCAGCCCCAGCATTTT.

The chain combines TRBV5-8 with TRBJ2-4; no definite D call. This CDR3 comprises 13 residues. Germline CDR1 is SGHTS and CDR2 is YDEGEE. V lost 9 bases and J lost 0, with 10 bases in between. Here the CDR3 reads CATYSLAKNIQYF. CDR3 DNA: TGTGCCACCTACAGCTTAGCCAAAAACATTCAGTACTTC.

The chain employs TRBV27 and TRBJ1-4; 9 bases are a match to TRBD1. The germline CDR1 and CDR2 sequences are MNHEY and SMNVEV (reference sequence). V lost 6 bases to trimming and J lost 6 bases; unmatched junction nucleotides: 8. CDR3 length: 15 residues. DNA for the CDR3: TGTGCCAGCAGACCCGCCGGGACAGGGCATGAAAAACTGTTTTTT. Translating it yields CASRPAGTGHEKLFF.

CDR3 nucleotide sequence: TGTGCCAGCAGCCAAACAATTGGGACAGGATACGAAAAACTGTTTTTT. It encodes CASSQTIGTGYEKLFF. V is TRBV14 and J is TRBJ1-4; 8 bases agree with TRBD1. With 2 bases clipped from V and 8 bases from J, the junction kept 10 bases outside the gene matches. The CDR3 length is 16 residues. The V gene's germline CDR1 is SGHDN and CDR2 FVKESK.

The chain has TRBV7-6 and TRBJ2-7; 11 bases agree with TRBD1. Germline CDR1 is SGHVS and CDR2 is FNYEAQ. V was pared by 5 bases and J by 4 bases, with 4 bases of the junction left unmatched. CDR3 size: 14 residues. CDR3 bases: TGTGCCAGCAGCCCTGGACAGGGGGCTTACGAGCAGTACTTC. Its translation: CASSPGQGAYEQYF.

This chain links TRBV5-4 with TRBJ2-5; no definite D call. Per the germline V gene, CDR1 is SGHNT and CDR2 is YYREEE (reference sequence). This CDR3 is 14 amino acids long. V lost 0 bases, J lost 4 bases, and 10 bases lay in between. In DNA form, the CDR3 reads TGTGCCAGCAGCTTGGACTATAAAGGAGAGACCCAGTACTTC. It translates to CASSLDYKGETQYF.

This chain links TRBV19 with TRBJ1-2; D gene ambiguous. The CDR3 contains 17 residues. V was shortened by 7 bases and J by 6 bases, with 27 bases between the two germline ends. The V gene's germline CDR1 is LNHDA and CDR2 SQIVND (reference sequence). For the CDR3, the DNA is TGTGCCAGTATCGAAATCCATGGGGTGACGTTAAGAAATGGCTACACCTTC. It specifies CASIEIHGVTLRNGYTF.

With respect to this clone: Other DNA sequences in the sample encode the same CDR3. The J gene is TRBJ2-7, the V gene TRBV7-6, with 7 bases matching TRBD2. CDR1 and CDR2 from the germline V gene are SGHVS and FNYEAQ. The CDR3 loop spans 15 amino acids. Trimming took 3 bases from V and 6 from J; bases not matched to a gene: 11. CDR3 sequence: CASSFRAGGRAEQYF. The CDR3 DNA is TGTGCCAGCAGCTTCAGGGCTGGGGGGAGGGCCGAGCAGTACTTC.

This clone was seen a single time. This rearrangement joins TRBV9 to TRBJ1-5, with TRBD1 as a possible D gene (6 bases). V gave up 2 bases and J gave up 7 bases, with 10 bases separating them. Germline V lookup: CDR1 SGDLS, CDR2 YYNGEE. This CDR3 comprises 13 residues. The CDR3 DNA sequence: TGTGCCAGCAGCGTCGAAGGGGGACAGCCCCAGCATTTT. Amino acid sequence: CASSVEGGQPQHF. The variable domain in full, with the rest retrieved from reference TRBV9 and TRBJ1-5, is DSGVTQTPKHLITATGQRVTLRCSPRSGDLSVYWYQQSLDQGLQFLIQYYNGEERAKGNILERFSAQQFPDLHSELNLSSLELGDSALYFCASSVEGGQPQHFGDGTRLSIL.

CDR3 region: CASSIDGLNTDTQYF. Here the CDR3 DNA reads TGTGCCAGTAGTATAGACGGCTTAAACACAGATACGCAGTATTTT. The chain couples TRBV19 to TRBJ2-3; D not certain. The CDR3 consists of 15 residues. The germline V and J ends were trimmed by 0 bases and 2 bases, with 9 bases remaining between them. CDR1 is LNHDA, CDR2 SQIVND, per germline (reference sequence).

This clone showed up just a few times. The rearrangement links TRBV5-1 to TRBJ2-3; 7 bases map to TRBD2. With 4 bases clipped from V and 1 base from J, the junction kept 9 bases outside the gene matches. The CDR3 runs to 16 residues. CDR1 is SGHRS and CDR2 is YFSETQ in the germline V gene. CDR3 region: CASSTNGAGGTDTQYF. CDR3 in DNA: TGCGCCAGCAGCACAAACGGGGCGGGGGGCACAGATACGCAGTATTTT.

This clone showed up just once. The chain links TRBV19 to TRBJ2-1; 7 bases fit TRBD2. The CDR3 sequence is 14 residues long. V gave up 4 bases and J gave up 8 bases; unmatched junction bases: 8. Germline V gene data show CDR1 as LNHDA and CDR2 as SQIVND (reference sequence). The CDR3 reads CASSNEGGSDEQFF. The DNA for the CDR3 is TGTGCCAGTAGTAACGAGGGAGGGTCGGATGAGCAGTTCTTC. Combining the CDR3 with reference TRBV19 and TRBJ2-1 gives the whole variable domain DGGITQSPKYLFRKEGQNVTLSCEQNLNHDAMYWYRQDPGQGLRLIYYSQIVNDFQKGDIAEGYSVSREKKESFPLTVTSAQKNPTAFYLCASSNEGGSDEQFFGPGTRLTVL.

V gene TRBV4-3 combines with J gene TRBJ1-2; the D is unclear. CDR1 and CDR2 from the germline V gene are LGHNA and YSLEER. This CDR3 has 14 residues. V lost 1 base and J lost 0, with 6 bases in between. The CDR3: CASSQGVTNYGYTF. DNA of the CDR3: TGCGCCAGCAGCCAAGGCGTCACTAACTATGGCTACACCTTC.

The CDR3 region is CASSPASYEQYF. CDR3 bases: TGTGCCAGCAGCCCCGCCTCGTACGAGCAGTACTTC. This sequence joins TRBV7-9 and TRBJ2-7; D gene unclear. CDR1 SEHNR and CDR2 FQNEAQ come from the germline V gene (reference sequence). The CDR3 spans 12 residues. With 5 bases removed from V and 4 bases from J, the gap between germline ends came to 9 bases.

This clone is a singleton in its sample. The chain recombines TRBV5-1 with TRBJ1-2; D unclear. Trimming pared 0 bases from V and 4 bases from J, leaving 4 bases between. CDR1 and CDR2 from the germline V gene are SGHRS and YFSETQ. CDR3 length: 12 amino acids. The CDR3 coding sequence is TGCGCCAGCAGCTTGGACGGCTATGGCTACACCTTC. Residues: CASSLDGYGYTF.

V and J are TRBV5-4 and TRBJ2-7; D is unclear. Germline-derived CDR1 and CDR2 are SGHNT and YYREEE (reference sequence). The CDR3 length is 13 residues. The germline V and J ends were trimmed by 4 bases and 2 bases, with 10 bases remaining between them. CDR3 amino acids: CASSMDEAYEQYF. The CDR3 bases are TGTGCCAGCAGCATGGACGAGGCCTACGAGCAGTACTTC.

By share of the sample, this clone is medium-sized. This sequence joins TRBV5-1 and TRBJ1-3, with TRBD1 identical over 7 bases. This CDR3 comprises 15 residues. Germline loops: CDR1 SGHRS, CDR2 YFSETQ. V lost 5 bases, J lost 4 bases, and 9 bases stayed unmatched. CDR3 region: CASRSDRAAGNTIYF. The CDR3 DNA reads TGCGCCAGCAGGTCAGACAGGGCAGCCGGAAACACCATATATTTT.

The chain's CDR3 is CASSLRLGGRNSPLHF. In nucleotides, the CDR3 is TGTGCCAGCAGCTTGAGGCTGGGGGGCCGCAATTCACCCCTCCACTTT. This chain connects TRBV5-6 to TRBJ1-6, with D possibly matching TRBD1 (6 bases). V dropped 1 base and J dropped 7 bases, with 15 bases sitting between them. CDR3 size: 16 residues. Germline assignment: CDR1 SGHDT and CDR2 YYEEEE.

The V and J genes are TRBV28 and TRBJ2-3; 8 bases agree with TRBD2. The V and J ends lost 5 bases and 6 bases, in that order; junction bases with no gene match: 16. The CDR3 consists of 17 residues. Germline lookup yields CDR1 MDHEN and CDR2 SYDVKM. For the CDR3, the DNA is TGTGCCAGCAGTACATCCGGACCAGTTGCGGGGGGCGATACGCAGTATTTT. It encodes CASSTSGPVAGGDTQYF. Combining the CDR3 with reference TRBV28 and TRBJ2-3 gives the whole variable domain DVKVTQSSRYLVKRTGEKVFLECVQDMDHENMFWYRQDPGLGLRLIYFSYDVKMKEKGDIPEGYSVSREKKERFSLILESASTNQTSMYLCASSTSGPVAGGDTQYFGPGTRLTVL.

The CDR3 loop reads CASSTGTAGTEAFF. CDR3 bases: TGTGCCAGCAGCACCGGGACGGCGGGGACTGAAGCTTTCTTT. The chain links TRBV13 to TRBJ1-1, with D perhaps TRBD1 (5 bases). Germline V lookup: CDR1 PRHDT, CDR2 FYEKMQ (reference sequence). V shed 5 bases and J shed 5 bases, with 15 bases lying between them. This CDR3 region has 14 residues.

V usage is TRBV2 and J usage is TRBJ2-3, with TRBD2 matching over 7 bases. In germline, CDR1 is SNHLY, CDR2 FYNNEI. Losses at the gene ends were 8 bases for V and 0 bases for J; bases not matched to a gene: 2. CDR3 length: 13 amino acids. DNA of the CDR3: TGTGCCAGCTTTAGCGGGAGCACAGATACGCAGTATTTT. As protein: CASFSGSTDTQYF.

This sequence joins TRBV6-5 and TRBJ2-5, with unresolved D. V lost 0 bases to trimming and J lost 1 base, with 6 bases between them. The germline V gene has CDR1 MNHEY and CDR2 SVGAGI. CDR3 size: 14 residues. The CDR3 spells CASSYSPSQETQYF. The DNA of the CDR3 is TGTGCCAGCAGTTACTCGCCTAGCCAAGAGACCCAGTACTTC.

V and J are TRBV28 and TRBJ2-5; 7 bases line up with TRBD2. The junction had 3 bases not matched to a gene; V was cut back by 6 bases and J by 2 bases. Germline lookup yields CDR1 MDHEN and CDR2 SYDVKM. The CDR3 consists of 13 residues. This CDR3 is CASSSLAQETQYF. In nucleotides, the CDR3 is TGTGCCAGCAGCTCACTAGCGCAAGAGACCCAGTACTTC.

The rearrangement links TRBV9 to TRBJ1-4; D is possibly TRBD1 (6 bases). Germline values: CDR1 SGDLS, CDR2 YYNGEE. The CDR3 length is 16 residues. Trimming shortened V by 0 bases and J by 3 bases, and 12 bases separated the two germline ends. The CDR3 loop reads CASSVGEGGANEKLFF. In nucleotides, the CDR3 is TGTGCCAGCAGCGTAGGAGAAGGGGGAGCTAATGAAAAACTGTTTTTT. Full variable domain (missing parts from reference TRBV9 and TRBJ1-4): DSGVTQTPKHLITATGQRVTLRCSPRSGDLSVYWYQQSLDQGLQFLIQYYNGEERAKGNILERFSAQQFPDLHSELNLSSLELGDSALYFCASSVGEGGANEKLFFGSGTQLSVL.

CDR3 residues: CASSQETGGGGGYTF. The CDR3 nucleotides read TGTGCCAGCAGCCAAGAGACAGGGGGCGGGGGGGGCTACACCTTC. This chain links TRBV5-4 with TRBJ1-2; 10 bases fit TRBD1. The germline CDR1 and CDR2 sequences are SGHNT and YYREEE (reference sequence). The V gene end was trimmed by 4 bases and the J gene end by 8 bases; junction bases not matched to a gene: 11. This CDR3 is built from 15 residues.